This entry is about one T cell receptor beta chain. Its antigen is unidentified. Both 60 Vbeta primers and 13 Jbeta primers went into the PCR. The repertoire was sequenced with immunoSEQ multiplex PCR; TCRdb's copy has only in-frame clones and lacks some. The sample has approximately 110,000 clones; about 76% are singletons. Trimming removed 0 bases at V and 4 bases at J, with 9 bases between. CDR1 is GTSNPN and CDR2 is SVGIG in the germline V gene (reference sequence). The CDR3 runs to 13 residues. This record comes from a study of cytomegalovirus exposure and HLA in healthy donors. General study findings and limits: In a later analysis, the majority of CMV-associated beta chains seemingly showed HLA restriction. Whilst most TCR sequences proved rare, a subset of public TCRs occurred across many donors.

This TCR derives from a man aged 35 to 55 in good health and CMV-seronegative. The chain links TRBV30 to TRBJ1-1, with unresolved D. The sequenced sample was PBMCs. This CDR3 reads CAWSVAGGTEAFF. CDR3 coding DNA: TGTGCCTGGAGTGTAGCAGGAGGCACTGAAGCTTTCTTT.